Listed here are 15 T cell receptor beta chains from one sample, sequenced in a study of cytomegalovirus exposure and HLA in healthy donors. PCR employed 60 Vbeta and 13 Jbeta primers. Only in-frame clones appear in the TCRdb table, and some are missing; sequencing was by immunoSEQ multiplex PCR. The table has 130,000 or so clones, more than 75% seen once. The specimen sequenced was PBMCs. Receptors were obtained from a man between 18 and 29 years old in good health and CMV-seropositive.

The CDR3 here is CASRGGPEDTQYF. CDR3 coding DNA: TGTGCCAGCAGGGGAGGGCCGGAAGATACGCAGTATTTT. The chain is built from TRBV11-3 and TRBJ2-3; 7 nucleotides line up with TRBD2. J was trimmed by 5 bases and V by 6 bases; bases with no gene match: 5. This CDR3 has 13 residues. The V gene's germline CDR1 is SGHNT and CDR2 YENEEA.

The rearrangement joins TRBV6-5 to TRBJ2-2; perhaps TRBD2 as D (6 bases). Looked up from germline, CDR1 is MNHEY and CDR2 is SVGAGI. The V end was cut by 7 bases, the J end by 0 bases, with 9 bases between. CDR3 length: 14 residues. The CDR3 bases are TGTGCCAGCACCCGCGGGGCGAACACCGGGGAGCTGTTTTTT. This codes for CASTRGANTGELFF.

V gene TRBV11-2 combines with J gene TRBJ1-2; 8 bases map to TRBD1. In germline, CDR1 is SGHAT, CDR2 FQNNGV. V shed 5 bases, J shed 0 bases, and the junction held 5 bases outside the gene matches. This CDR3 region has 15 residues. CDR3 coding DNA: TGTGCCAGCAGCCAATTGACAGGGGCTAACTATGGCTACACCTTC. Protein: CASSQLTGANYGYTF.

The table lists this clone with a count of one. V and J are TRBV19 and TRBJ1-2; TRBD1 matches at 7 bases. The CDR3 totals 12 residues. Per the germline V gene, CDR1 is LNHDA and CDR2 is SQIVND (reference sequence). J lost 8 bases, V lost 6 bases, and 6 bases had no gene match. CDR3 in DNA: TGTGCCAGTAGAGCCGGACAGGAGGGCTACACCTTC. It translates to CASRAGQEGYTF.

The rearrangement joins TRBV5-8 to TRBJ1-6; D is perhaps TRBD1 (6 bases). Trimming removed 4 bases at V and 0 bases at J, with 11 bases between. This CDR3 is built from 16 residues. Germline CDR1 reads SGHTS; CDR2 reads YDEGEE. The CDR3 here is CASSPGQSSYNSPLHF. The DNA of the CDR3 is TGTGCCAGCAGCCCCGGACAGAGCTCCTATAATTCACCCCTCCACTTT.

This clone was counted once. V is TRBV9 and J is TRBJ2-5; D is uncertain. The CDR3 is 13 amino acids. Trimming shortened V by 4 bases and J by 2 bases, and 9 bases separated the two germline ends. Per germline, CDR1 SGDLS and CDR2 YYNGEE. CDR3 nucleotide sequence: TGTGCCAGCAGCCTAAAAGCGCAAGAGACCCAGTACTTC. Its translation is CASSLKAQETQYF.

The chain uses TRBV27 and TRBJ1-2, with D unclear. The V end lost 3 bases, the J end lost 6 bases, and 11 bases lay between the germline ends. The CDR3 spans 13 residues. Per the germline V gene, CDR1 is MNHEY and CDR2 is SMNVEV (reference sequence). For the CDR3, the DNA is TGTGCCAGCAGTTTGGCCGGGAAGCATGGCTACACCTTC. Protein: CASSLAGKHGYTF.

The chain carries TRBV5-1 and TRBJ1-1, with 11 bases aligning to TRBD1. Germline lookup yields CDR1 SGHRS and CDR2 YFSETQ. The CDR3 is 16 residues long. Trimming took 4 bases from V and 4 from J; bases not matched to a gene: 9. CDR3 region: CASSPGGGQGGTEAFF. CDR3 in DNA: TGCGCCAGCAGCCCCGGCGGGGGACAGGGGGGCACTGAAGCTTTCTTT.

This chain connects TRBV29-1 to TRBJ2-7; possibly TRBD1 for D (5 bases). The germline gives CDR1 SQVTM, CDR2 ANQGSEA. V was clipped by 6 bases and J by 2 bases, with 23 bases between them. The CDR3 runs 16 residues. CDR3 in DNA: TGCAGCGTCGTTTTGTCTCAGAGGACAAGCACCTACGAGCAGTACTTC. This gives the protein CSVVLSQRTSTYEQYF.

The V and J genes are TRBV5-1 and TRBJ2-7; weak D call: TRBD2 (7 bases). V dropped 0 bases and J dropped 2 bases, with 15 bases sitting between them. CDR3 length equals 16 residues. Per the germline V gene, CDR1 is SGHRS and CDR2 is YFSETQ. CDR3 DNA: TGCGCCAGCAGCTTGGGAGGGGGGGGAAATCCCTACGAGCAGTACTTC. This codes for CASSLGGGGNPYEQYF.

V is TRBV18 and J is TRBJ2-7, with 9 bases aligning to TRBD1. V lost 6 bases to trimming and J lost 5 bases; unmatched junction nucleotides: 11. This CDR3 is 15 amino acids long. Per the germline V gene, CDR1 is KGHSH and CDR2 is LQKENI. The CDR3, as DNA: TGTGCCAGCTCCCTACAGGGGGCTTCCGGCGACGAGCAGTACTTC. Its translation: CASSLQGASGDEQYF.

This chain joins TRBV18 and TRBJ1-5; weak D call: TRBD1 (5 bases). There are 16 residues in the CDR3. Germline values: CDR1 KGHSH, CDR2 LQKENI. Trimming left V 2 bases short and J 5 bases short, with 16 bases between. The CDR3 loop reads CASSPVPAQGDQPQHF. CDR3 DNA sequence: TGTGCCAGCTCACCAGTTCCAGCCCAAGGGGATCAGCCCCAGCATTTT.

This chain connects TRBV7-6 to TRBJ2-7, with D perhaps matching TRBD2 (6 bases). The V gene lost 4 bases and the J gene lost 6 bases, with 13 bases spanning the gap. Per the germline V gene, CDR1 is SGHVS and CDR2 is FNYEAQ. The CDR3 runs 13 residues. The CDR3 sequence is CASSSFGGSEQYF. CDR3 in DNA: TGTGCCAGCAGCTCCTTTGGGGGGTCCGAGCAGTACTTC.

The chain has TRBV6-1 and TRBJ1-1; 8 bases agree with TRBD1. The junction had 5 bases not matched to a gene; V was cut back by 1 base and J by 4 bases. CDR3 length: 15 amino acids. From germline, CDR1 is MNHNS and CDR2 SASEGT. DNA of the CDR3: TGTGCCAGCAGTGAAGTTTGGCAGGGGGCCACTGAAGCTTTCTTT. Its translation is CASSEVWQGATEAFF.

The count of this clone is one. This chain connects TRBV27 to TRBJ1-2; 7 bases fit TRBD1. This CDR3 comprises 15 residues. J gave up 4 bases and V 1 base, and 6 bases lay outside the gene matches. Germline-derived CDR1 and CDR2 are MNHEY and SMNVEV (reference sequence). The CDR3 DNA follows: TGTGCCAGCAGTTTATACAGGGACAGCCCCTATGGCTACACCTTC. This codes for CASSLYRDSPYGYTF.